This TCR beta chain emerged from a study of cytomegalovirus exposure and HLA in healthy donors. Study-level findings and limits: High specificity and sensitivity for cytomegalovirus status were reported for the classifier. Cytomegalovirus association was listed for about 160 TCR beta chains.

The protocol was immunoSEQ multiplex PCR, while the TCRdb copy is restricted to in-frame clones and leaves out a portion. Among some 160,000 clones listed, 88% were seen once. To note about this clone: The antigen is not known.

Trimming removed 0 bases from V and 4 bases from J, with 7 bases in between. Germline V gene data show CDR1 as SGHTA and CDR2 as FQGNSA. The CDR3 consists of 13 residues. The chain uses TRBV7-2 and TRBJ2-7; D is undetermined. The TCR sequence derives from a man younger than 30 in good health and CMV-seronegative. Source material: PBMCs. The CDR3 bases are TGTGCCAGCAGCTTAGCGGCGACATACGAGCAGTACTTC. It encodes CASSLAATYEQYF.